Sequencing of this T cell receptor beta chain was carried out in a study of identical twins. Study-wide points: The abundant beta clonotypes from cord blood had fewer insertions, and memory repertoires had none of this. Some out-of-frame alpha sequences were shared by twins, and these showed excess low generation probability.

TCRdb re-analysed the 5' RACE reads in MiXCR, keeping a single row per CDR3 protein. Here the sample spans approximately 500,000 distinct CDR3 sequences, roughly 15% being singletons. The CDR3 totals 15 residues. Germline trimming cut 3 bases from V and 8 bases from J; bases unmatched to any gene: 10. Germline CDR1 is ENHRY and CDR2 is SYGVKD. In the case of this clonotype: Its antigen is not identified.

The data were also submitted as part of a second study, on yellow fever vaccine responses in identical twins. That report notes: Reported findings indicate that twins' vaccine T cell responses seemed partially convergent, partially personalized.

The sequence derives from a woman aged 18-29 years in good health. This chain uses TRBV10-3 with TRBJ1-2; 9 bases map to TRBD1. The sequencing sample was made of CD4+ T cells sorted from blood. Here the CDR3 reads CAISEARTGVIGYTF. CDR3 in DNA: TGTGCCATCAGTGAAGCAAGGACAGGGGTGATCGGCTACACCTTC.